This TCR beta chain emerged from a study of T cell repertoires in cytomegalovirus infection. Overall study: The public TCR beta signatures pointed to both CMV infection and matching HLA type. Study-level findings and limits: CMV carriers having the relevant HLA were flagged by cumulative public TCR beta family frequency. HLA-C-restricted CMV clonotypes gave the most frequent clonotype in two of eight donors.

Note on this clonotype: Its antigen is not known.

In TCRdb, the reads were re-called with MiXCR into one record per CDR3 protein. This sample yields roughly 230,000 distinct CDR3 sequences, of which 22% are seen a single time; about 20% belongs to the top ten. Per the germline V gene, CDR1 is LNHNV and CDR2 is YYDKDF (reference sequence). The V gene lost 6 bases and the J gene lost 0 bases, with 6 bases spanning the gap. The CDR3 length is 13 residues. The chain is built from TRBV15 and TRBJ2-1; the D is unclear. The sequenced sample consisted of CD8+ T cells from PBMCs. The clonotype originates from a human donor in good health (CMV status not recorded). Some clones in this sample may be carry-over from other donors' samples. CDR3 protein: CATRPISYNEQFF. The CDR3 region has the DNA TGTGCCACCAGACCGATCTCCTACAATGAGCAGTTCTTC.